This record looks at one TCR beta chain sequence and its context. This sample is part of a study of blood T cell repertoires in COVID-19. On the study more broadly: Donors in the United States, Italy and Spain gave samples during acute or convalescent COVID-19. In each case, the material was cDNA or gDNA derived from T cells, B-cell-depleted T cells, or PBMCs.

This table comes from immunoSEQ multiplex PCR, and its TCRdb copy is limited to in-frame clones, with some not included. The table includes about 130,000 clones, under 85% detected once. From germline, CDR1 is SNHLY and CDR2 FYNNEI. V lost 4 bases and J lost 1; bases outside the gene matches: 6. The CDR3 totals 15 residues. This TCR was recovered from a man aged 55-75 years with acute or convalescent COVID-19. Sequenced sample: peripheral blood. The chain couples TRBV2 to TRBJ1-1; 7 nucleotides align to TRBD1. The DNA of the CDR3 is TGTGCCAGCAGTGCACAGGGGACGGGGAACACTGAAGCTTTCTTT. Its protein is CASSAQGTGNTEAFF.